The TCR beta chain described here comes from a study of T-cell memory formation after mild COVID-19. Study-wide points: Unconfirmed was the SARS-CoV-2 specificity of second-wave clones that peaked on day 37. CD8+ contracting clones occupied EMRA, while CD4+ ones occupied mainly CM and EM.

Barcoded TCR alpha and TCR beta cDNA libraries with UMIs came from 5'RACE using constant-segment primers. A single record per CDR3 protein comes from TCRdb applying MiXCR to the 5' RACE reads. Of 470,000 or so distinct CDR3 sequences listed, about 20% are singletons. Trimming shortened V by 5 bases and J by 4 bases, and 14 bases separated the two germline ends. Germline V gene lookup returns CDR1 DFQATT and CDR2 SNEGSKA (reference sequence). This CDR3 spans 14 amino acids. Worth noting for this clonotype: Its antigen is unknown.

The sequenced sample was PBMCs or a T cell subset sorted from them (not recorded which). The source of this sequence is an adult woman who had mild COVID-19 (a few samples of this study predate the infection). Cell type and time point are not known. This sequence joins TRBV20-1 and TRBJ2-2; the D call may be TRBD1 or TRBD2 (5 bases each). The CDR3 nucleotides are TGCAGTGCTGATTCCGGGACCCGCACCGGGGAGCTGTTTTTT. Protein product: CSADSGTRTGELFF.